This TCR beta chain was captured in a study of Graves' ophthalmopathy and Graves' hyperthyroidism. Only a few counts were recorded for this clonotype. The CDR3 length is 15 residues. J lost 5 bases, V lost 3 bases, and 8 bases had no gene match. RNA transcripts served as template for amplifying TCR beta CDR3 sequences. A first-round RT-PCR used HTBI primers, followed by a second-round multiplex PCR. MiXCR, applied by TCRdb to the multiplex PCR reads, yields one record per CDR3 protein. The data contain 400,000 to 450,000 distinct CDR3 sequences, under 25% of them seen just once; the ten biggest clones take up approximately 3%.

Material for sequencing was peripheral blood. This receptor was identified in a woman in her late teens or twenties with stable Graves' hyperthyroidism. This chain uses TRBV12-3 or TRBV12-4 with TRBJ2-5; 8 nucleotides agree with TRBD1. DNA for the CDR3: TGTGCCAGCAGTTTGGTCGGGGGACAGGCGGAGACCCAGTACTTC. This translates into CASSLVGGQAETQYF.